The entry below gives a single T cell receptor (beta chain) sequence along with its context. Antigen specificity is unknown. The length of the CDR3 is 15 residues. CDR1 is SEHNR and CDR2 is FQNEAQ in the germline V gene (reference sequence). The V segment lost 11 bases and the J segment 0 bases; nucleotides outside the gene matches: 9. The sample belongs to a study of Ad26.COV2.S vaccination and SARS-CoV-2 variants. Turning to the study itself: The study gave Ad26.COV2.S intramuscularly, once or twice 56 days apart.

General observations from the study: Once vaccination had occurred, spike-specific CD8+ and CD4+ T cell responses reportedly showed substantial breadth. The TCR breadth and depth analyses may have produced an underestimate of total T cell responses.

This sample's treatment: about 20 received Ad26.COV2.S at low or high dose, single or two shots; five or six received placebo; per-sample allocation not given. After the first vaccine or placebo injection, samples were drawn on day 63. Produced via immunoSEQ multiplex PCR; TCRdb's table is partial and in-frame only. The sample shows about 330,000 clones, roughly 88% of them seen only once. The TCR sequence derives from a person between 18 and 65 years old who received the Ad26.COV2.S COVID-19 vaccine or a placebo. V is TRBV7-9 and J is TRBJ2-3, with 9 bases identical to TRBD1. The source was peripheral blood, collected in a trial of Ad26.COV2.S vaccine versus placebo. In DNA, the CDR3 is TGTGCCGCTGAGGGGACAGGGACTAGCACAGATACGCAGTATTTT. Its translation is CAAEGTGTSTDTQYF.